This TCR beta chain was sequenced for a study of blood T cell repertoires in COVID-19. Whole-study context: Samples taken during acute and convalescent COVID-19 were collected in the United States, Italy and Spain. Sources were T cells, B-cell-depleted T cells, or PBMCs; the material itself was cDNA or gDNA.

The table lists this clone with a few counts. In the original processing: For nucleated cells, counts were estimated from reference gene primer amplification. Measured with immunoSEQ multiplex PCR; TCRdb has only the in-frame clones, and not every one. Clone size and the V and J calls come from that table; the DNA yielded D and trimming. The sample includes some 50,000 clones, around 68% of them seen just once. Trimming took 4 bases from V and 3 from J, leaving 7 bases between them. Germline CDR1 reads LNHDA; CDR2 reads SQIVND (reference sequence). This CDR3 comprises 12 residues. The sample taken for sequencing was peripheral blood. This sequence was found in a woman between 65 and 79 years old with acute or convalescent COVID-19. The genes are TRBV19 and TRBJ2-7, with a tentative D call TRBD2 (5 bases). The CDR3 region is CASSTGLYEQYF. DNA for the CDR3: TGTGCCAGTAGTACCGGACTCTACGAGCAGTACTTC.